The next 6 T cell receptor beta chains were all read from a single sample in a study of CD8 T cells in Susac syndrome. When the RNA was reverse transcribed, random hexamers were used with an input of about 0.5 to 1 ug. Via MiXCR, TCRdb re-called the immunoSEQ multiplex PCR reads, giving one row per CDR3 protein. The table lists more than 150,000 distinct CDR3 sequences, approximately 95% of them singletons. The sequenced sample was CD8+ T cells from PBMCs. These TCRs come from a human donor with Susac syndrome.

The chain uses TRBV6-5 and TRBJ2-3; TRBD2 agrees at 9 bases. V was pared by 6 bases and J by 0 bases, with 10 bases of the junction left unmatched. The CDR3 length is 17 residues. Looked up from germline, CDR1 is MNHEY and CDR2 is SVGAGI. CDR3 sequence reads: CASSLLRLAASTDTQYF. The CDR3 region has the DNA TGTGCCAGCAGCCTACTCCGACTAGCGGCAAGCACAGATACGCAGTATTTT.

The chain couples TRBV5-6 to TRBJ2-1, with D unclear. CDR1 and CDR2 (germline): SGHDT, YYEEEE. V was pared by 3 bases and J by 5 bases, with 9 bases between. The CDR3 sequence is 13 residues long. The CDR3, as DNA: TGTGCCAGCAGCTCATCACAGAACAATGAGCAGTTCTTC. This sequence encodes CASSSSQNNEQFF. Combining the CDR3 with reference TRBV5-6 and TRBJ2-1 gives the whole variable domain DAGVTQSPTHLIKTRGQQVTLRCSPKSGHDTVSWYQQALGQGPQFIFQYYEEEERQRGNFPDRFSGHQFPNYSSELNVNALLLGDSALYLCASSSSQNNEQFFGPGTRLTVL.

The chain combines TRBV5-1 with TRBJ1-5, with no clear D. This CDR3 has 14 residues. V was clipped by 0 bases and J by 6 bases, with 10 bases between them. Germline V gene sequence: CDR1 SGHRS, CDR2 YFSETQ. In DNA, the CDR3 is TGCGCCAGCAGCTTGGAAGGGAAGGGTCAGCCCCAGCATTTT. It translates to CASSLEGKGQPQHF.

The chain uses TRBV7-9 and TRBJ2-7; D is perhaps TRBD1 (7 bases). CDR1 is SEHNR, CDR2 FQNEAQ, per germline (reference sequence). This CDR3 has 16 amino acids. Trimming removed 8 bases at V and 2 bases at J, with 22 bases between. CDR3 protein: CASRGESPGGTYEQYF. The CDR3 DNA follows: TGTGCCAGCCGCGGGGAATCCCCAGGGGGTACCTACGAGCAGTACTTC.

The rearrangement links TRBV12-3 or TRBV12-4 to TRBJ2-1; maybe TRBD2 (7 bases). The germline V and J ends were trimmed by 7 bases and 6 bases, with 13 bases remaining between them. This CDR3 contains 13 residues. The CDR3 is CASTRGAANEQFF. As DNA, the CDR3 is TGTGCCAGCACCCGGGGGGCGGCCAATGAGCAGTTCTTC.

This clonotype showed up just a few times. The genes are TRBV29-1 and TRBJ2-7; possibly TRBD1 or TRBD2 for D (7 bases each). The germline V and J ends were trimmed by 3 bases and 7 bases, with 16 bases remaining between them. CDR3 length: 13 amino acids. Per germline, CDR1 SQVTM and CDR2 ANQGSEA. The CDR3 is CSVDQGGGGEQYF. The CDR3 bases are TGCAGCGTTGACCAGGGGGGCGGGGGAGAGCAGTACTTC.